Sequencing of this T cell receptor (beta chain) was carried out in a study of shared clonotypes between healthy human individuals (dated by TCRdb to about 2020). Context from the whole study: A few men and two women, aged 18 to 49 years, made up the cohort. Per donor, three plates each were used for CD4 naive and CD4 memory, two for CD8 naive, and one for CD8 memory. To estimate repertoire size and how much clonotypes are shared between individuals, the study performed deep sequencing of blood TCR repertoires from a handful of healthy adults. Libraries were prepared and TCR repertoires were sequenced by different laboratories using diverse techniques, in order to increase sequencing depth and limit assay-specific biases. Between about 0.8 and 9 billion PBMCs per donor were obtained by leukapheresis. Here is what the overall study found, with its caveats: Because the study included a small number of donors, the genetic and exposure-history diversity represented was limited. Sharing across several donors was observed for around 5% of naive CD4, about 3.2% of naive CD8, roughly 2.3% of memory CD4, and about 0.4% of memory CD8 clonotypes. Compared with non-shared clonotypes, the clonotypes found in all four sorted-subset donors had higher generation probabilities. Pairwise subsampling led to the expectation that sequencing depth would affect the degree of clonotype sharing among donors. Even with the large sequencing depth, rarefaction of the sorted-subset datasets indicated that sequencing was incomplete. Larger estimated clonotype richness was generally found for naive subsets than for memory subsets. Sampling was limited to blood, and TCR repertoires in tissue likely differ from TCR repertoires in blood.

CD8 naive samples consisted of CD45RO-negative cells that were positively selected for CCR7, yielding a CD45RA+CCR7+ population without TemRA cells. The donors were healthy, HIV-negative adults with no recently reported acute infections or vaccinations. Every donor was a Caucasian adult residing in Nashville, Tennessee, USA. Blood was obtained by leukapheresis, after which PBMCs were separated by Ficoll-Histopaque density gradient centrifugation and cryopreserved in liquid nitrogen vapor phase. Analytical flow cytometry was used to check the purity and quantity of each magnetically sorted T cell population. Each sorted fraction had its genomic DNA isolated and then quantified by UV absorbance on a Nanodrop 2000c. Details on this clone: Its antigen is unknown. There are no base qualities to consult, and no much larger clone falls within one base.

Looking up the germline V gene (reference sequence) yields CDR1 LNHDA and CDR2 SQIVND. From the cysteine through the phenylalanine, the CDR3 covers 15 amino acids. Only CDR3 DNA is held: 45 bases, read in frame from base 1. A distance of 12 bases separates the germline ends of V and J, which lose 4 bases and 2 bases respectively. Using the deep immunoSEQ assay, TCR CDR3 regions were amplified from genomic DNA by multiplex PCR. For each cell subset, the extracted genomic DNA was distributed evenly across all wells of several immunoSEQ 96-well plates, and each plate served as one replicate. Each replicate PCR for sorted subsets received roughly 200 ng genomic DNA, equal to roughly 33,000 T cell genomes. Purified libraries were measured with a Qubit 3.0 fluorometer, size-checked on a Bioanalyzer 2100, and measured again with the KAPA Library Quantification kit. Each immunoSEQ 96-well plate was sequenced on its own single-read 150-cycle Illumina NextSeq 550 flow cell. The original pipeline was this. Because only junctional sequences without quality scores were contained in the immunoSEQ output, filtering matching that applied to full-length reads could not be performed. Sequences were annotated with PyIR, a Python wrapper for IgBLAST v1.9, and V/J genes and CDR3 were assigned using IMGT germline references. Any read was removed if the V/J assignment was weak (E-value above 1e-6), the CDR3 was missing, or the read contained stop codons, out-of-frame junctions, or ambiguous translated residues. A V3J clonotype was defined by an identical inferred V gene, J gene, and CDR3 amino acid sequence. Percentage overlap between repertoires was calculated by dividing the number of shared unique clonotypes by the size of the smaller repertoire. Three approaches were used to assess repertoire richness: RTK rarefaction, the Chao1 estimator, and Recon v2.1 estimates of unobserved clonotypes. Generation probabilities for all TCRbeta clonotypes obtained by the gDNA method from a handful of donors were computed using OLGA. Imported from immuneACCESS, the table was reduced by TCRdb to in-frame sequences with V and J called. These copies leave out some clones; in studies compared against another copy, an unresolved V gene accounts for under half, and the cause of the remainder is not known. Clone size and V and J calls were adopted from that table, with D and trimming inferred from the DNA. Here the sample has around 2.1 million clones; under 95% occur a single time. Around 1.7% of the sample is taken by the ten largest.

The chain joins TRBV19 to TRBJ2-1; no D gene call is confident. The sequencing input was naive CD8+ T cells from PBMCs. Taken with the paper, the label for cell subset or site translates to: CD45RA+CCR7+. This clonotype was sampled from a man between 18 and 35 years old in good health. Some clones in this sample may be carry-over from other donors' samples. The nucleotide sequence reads TGTGCCAGTAGTACAAGGGCCCTAACCTACAATGAGCAGTTCTTC. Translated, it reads CASSTRALTYNEQFF.